Shown below are 13 T cell receptor beta chains from a single sample sequenced in a study of breast tumors, draining lymph nodes, adjacent tissues. A single record per CDR3 protein comes from TCRdb applying MiXCR to the multiplex PCR reads. The data hold 130,000 or so distinct CDR3 sequences, with 20% to 25% observed a single time. Axillary draining lymph nodes of breast cancer patients supplied the node samples. Material: axillary lymph node tissue. These receptors were collected from a female donor with breast cancer. Some clones in this sample may be carry-over from other donors' samples.

This clonotype showed up many times. The chain links TRBV20-1 to TRBJ2-7, with D maybe TRBD1 (5 bases). V was clipped by 0 bases and J by 5 bases, with 14 bases between them. The CDR3 length is 14 residues. CDR1 DFQATT and CDR2 SNEGSKA come from the germline V gene (reference sequence). The CDR3 loop is CSARDHTGKHEQYF. DNA for the CDR3: TGCAGTGCTAGAGATCATACAGGTAAACACGAGCAGTACTTC.

This rearrangement joins TRBV30 to TRBJ1-2; 7 bases are shared with TRBD1. V trimming: 1 base; J trimming: 1 base; junction bases outside the gene matches: 6. The CDR3 is 15 residues long. The germline V gene has CDR1 GTSNPN and CDR2 SVGIG (reference sequence). CDR3 nucleotides: TGTGCCTGGAGTGCAGGGGACAGCCTTAACTATGGCTACACCTTC. This encodes CAWSAGDSLNYGYTF.

The rearrangement joins TRBV28 to TRBJ2-2; TRBD2 aligns across 9 bases. Germline V gene sequence: CDR1 MDHEN, CDR2 SYDVKM. The CDR3 is made up of 18 amino acids. V dropped 5 bases and J dropped 0; count of bases not matched to a gene: 10. CDR3 amino acids: CASSPPTSGVSNTGELFF. Here the CDR3 DNA reads TGTGCCAGCAGTCCCCCGACTAGCGGTGTATCGAACACCGGGGAGCTGTTTTTT.

Comments on this clonotype: A read error is possible here, since a much larger clone lies one base away. The CDR3 bases are TGTGCCTGGAATGCGAGGTCCAATCAGCCCCAGCATTTT. This translates into CAWNARSNQPQHF. This chain joins TRBV30 and TRBJ1-5; the D is unclear. Germline assignment: CDR1 GTSNPN and CDR2 SVGIG (reference sequence). The V end lost 4 bases, the J end lost 3 bases, and 10 bases lay between the germline ends. The CDR3 extends over 13 amino acids.

In this sample, this clonotype turned up many times. The chain is built from TRBV11-3 and TRBJ2-7; D is unclear. The CDR3 loop spans 13 amino acids. V lost 1 base to trimming and J lost 2 bases, with 6 bases between them. Germline V CDR1 and CDR2: SGHNT, YENEEA. The CDR3 DNA sequence: TGTGCCAGCAGCTTAGGGCAGACCTACGAGCAGTACTTC. Translation: CASSLGQTYEQYF.

To note about this clonotype: This clone may be a read error of a much larger clone one base away. The chain combines TRBV6-5 with TRBJ2-3; TRBD1 is a possible D gene (5 bases). The CDR3 runs to 13 residues. Germline loops: CDR1 MNHEY, CDR2 SVGAGI. CDR3 nucleotides: TGTGCCAGCAGTGAGATTTACACAGGTACGCAGTATTTT. It specifies CASSEIYTGTQYF.

There are many counts of this clonotype. J is TRBJ2-7 and V is TRBV6-2 or TRBV6-3; 12 nucleotides align to TRBD2. The CDR3 has 15 residues. The J segment lost 6 bases and the V segment lost 6 bases, leaving 9 bases of the junction unmatched. Germline loops: CDR1 MNHEY, CDR2 SVGEGT. DNA of the CDR3: TGTGCCAGCAGACCACAAGGACTAGCGGGACTCGAGCAGTACTTC. The encoded protein is CASRPQGLAGLEQYF.

At least ten counts were recorded for this clonotype. The chain carries TRBV6-2 or TRBV6-3 and TRBJ2-3; the D gene is possibly TRBD2 (6 bases). The V gene's germline CDR1 is MNHEY and CDR2 SVGEGT. V was cut by 2 bases and J by 2 bases, with 20 bases left in between. The CDR3 extends over 18 amino acids. For the CDR3, the DNA is TGTGCCAGCAGTTACCGCCCCTTAATGGGGGGAGTCACAGATACGCAGTATTTT. Protein: CASSYRPLMGGVTDTQYF.

This clonotype was counted once. Since a much larger clone is just one base distant, this may be a read error. The J gene is TRBJ2-7, the V gene TRBV6-1, with 13 bases lining up with TRBD2. Trimming removed 6 bases from V and 9 bases from J; junction bases left unmatched: 8. Per germline, CDR1 MNHNS and CDR2 SASEGT. This CDR3 is built from 14 residues. CDR3 protein: CASSGLAGVSGQYF. The CDR3 DNA reads as TGTGCCAGCAGCGGACTAGCGGGAGTGTCCGGGCAGTACTTC.

Ten or more counts support this clonotype. The chain joins TRBV27 to TRBJ2-7; D call uncertain. This CDR3 region has 14 residues. V was shortened by 6 bases and J by 3 bases, with 15 bases between the two germline ends. Germline CDR1 reads MNHEY; CDR2 reads SMNVEV (reference sequence). In DNA, the CDR3 is TGTGCCAGCAGGCGACTTGCCCAAAGCTACGAGCAGTACTTC. Protein product: CASRRLAQSYEQYF.

This clonotype has ten or more counts. V usage is TRBV19 and J usage is TRBJ1-3, with D unclear. The CDR3 extends over 14 amino acids. Trimming took 4 bases from V and 1 from J, leaving 8 bases between them. CDR1 is LNHDA, CDR2 SQIVND, per germline (reference sequence). CDR3: CASSTGRSGNTIYF. The CDR3 coding sequence is TGTGCCAGTAGTACAGGCAGATCTGGAAACACCATATATTTT. Full variable domain (outside the CDR3, taken from reference TRBV19 and TRBJ1-3): DGGITQSPKYLFRKEGQNVTLSCEQNLNHDAMYWYRQDPGQGLRLIYYSQIVNDFQKGDIAEGYSVSREKKESFPLTVTSAQKNPTAFYLCASSTGRSGNTIYFGEGSWLTVV.

There are a few counts of this clonotype. The gene calls are TRBV28 and TRBJ1-2, with a tentative D call TRBD1 (6 bases). This CDR3 contains 14 residues. CDR1 and CDR2 (germline): MDHEN, SYDVKM. V was shortened by 2 bases and J by 3 bases, with 10 bases between the two germline ends. This chain's CDR3 is CASSLARGDYGYTF. The CDR3 nucleotides are TGTGCCAGCAGTTTAGCCAGGGGAGACTATGGCTACACCTTC.

A note on this clonotype: A much larger clone sits a single nucleotide away, making a read error possible. It is likely a read error, because the conserved phenylalanine at the end of the CDR3 is missing. The V and J genes are TRBV28 and TRBJ2-7; D unresolved. CDR3 size: 16 residues. Germline V gene lookup returns CDR1 MDHEN and CDR2 SYDVKM. Trimming removed 6 bases from V and 3 bases from J, with 21 bases in between. CDR3: CASRGRSGGFDYEQYL. The CDR3 DNA reads as TGTGCCAGCAGAGGTCGTTCAGGCGGCTTTGACTACGAGCAGTACCTC.